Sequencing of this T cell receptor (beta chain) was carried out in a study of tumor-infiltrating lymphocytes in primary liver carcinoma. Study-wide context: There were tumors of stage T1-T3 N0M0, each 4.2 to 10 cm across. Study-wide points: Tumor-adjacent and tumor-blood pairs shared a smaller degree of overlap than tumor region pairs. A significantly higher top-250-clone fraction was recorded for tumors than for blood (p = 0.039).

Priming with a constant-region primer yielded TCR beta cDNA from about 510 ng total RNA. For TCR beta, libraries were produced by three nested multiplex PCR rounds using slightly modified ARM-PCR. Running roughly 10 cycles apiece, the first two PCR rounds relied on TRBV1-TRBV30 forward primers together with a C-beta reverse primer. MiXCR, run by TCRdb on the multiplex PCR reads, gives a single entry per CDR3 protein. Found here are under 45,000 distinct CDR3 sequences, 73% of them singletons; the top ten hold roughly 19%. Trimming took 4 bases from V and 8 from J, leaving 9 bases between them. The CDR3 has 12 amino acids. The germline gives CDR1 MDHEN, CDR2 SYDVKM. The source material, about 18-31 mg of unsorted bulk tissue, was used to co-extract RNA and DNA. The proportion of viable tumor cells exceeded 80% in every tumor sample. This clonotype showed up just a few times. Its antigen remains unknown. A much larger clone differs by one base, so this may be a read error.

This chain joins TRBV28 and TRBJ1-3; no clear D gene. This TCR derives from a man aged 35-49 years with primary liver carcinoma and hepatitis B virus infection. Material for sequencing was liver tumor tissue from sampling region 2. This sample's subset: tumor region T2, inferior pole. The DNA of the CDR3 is TGTGCCAGCAGTTCGCAAGGAGACACCATATATTTT. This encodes CASSSQGDTIYF.